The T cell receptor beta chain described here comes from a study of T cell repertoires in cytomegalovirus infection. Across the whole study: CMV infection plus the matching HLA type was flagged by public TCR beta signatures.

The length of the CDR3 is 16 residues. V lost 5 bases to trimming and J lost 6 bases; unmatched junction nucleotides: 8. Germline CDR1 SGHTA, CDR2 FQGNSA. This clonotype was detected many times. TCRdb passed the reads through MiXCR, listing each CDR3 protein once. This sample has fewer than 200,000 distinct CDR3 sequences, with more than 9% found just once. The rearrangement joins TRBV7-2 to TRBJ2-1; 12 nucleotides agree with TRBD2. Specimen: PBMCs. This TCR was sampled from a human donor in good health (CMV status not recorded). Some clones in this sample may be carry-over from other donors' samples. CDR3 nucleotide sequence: TGTGCCAGCAGCCTGACTAGCGGGAGCATACCCAATGAGCAGTTCTTC. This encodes CASSLTSGSIPNEQFF.